Sequencing of this T cell receptor (beta chain) was carried out in a study of blood T cells in healthy people across ages. About this clonotype: Its antigen is unidentified.

CDR3 length equals 14 residues. Germline trimming cut 7 bases from V and 4 bases from J; bases unmatched to any gene: 7. For the second PCR, which ran for roughly 6 to 12 cycles, a sample-barcoded 5' primer and a J-beta primer mix were used. TCRdb used MiXCR to reprocess the 5' RACE reads, holding one entry per CDR3 protein. The table has around 850,000 distinct CDR3 sequences, about 37% seen once. Study results and caveats: Whereas aged donors had fewer naive CD4+ cells, long-lived donors had more of them and higher diversity. In older individuals, TCR beta diversity per million T cells was lower, falling roughly linearly with age.

V usage is TRBV12-3 or TRBV12-4 and J usage is TRBJ2-3, with 8 bases lining up with TRBD2. The receptor was isolated from a man aged 18 to 30 in good health. Sequenced input: blood. The CDR3 protein is CASNGSAGADTQYF. The DNA for the CDR3 is TGTGCCAGCAATGGCTCAGCGGGGGCAGATACGCAGTATTTT.